This T cell receptor (beta chain) was sequenced during a study of cytomegalovirus exposure and HLA in healthy donors. The PCR employed 60 Vbeta primers together with 13 Jbeta primers. Data came from immunoSEQ multiplex PCR; TCRdb stores just in-frame clones and leaves some out. Of approximately 150,000 clones in the sample, 70% to 80% are singletons; the top ten hold about 9.5%. There are 16 residues in the CDR3. Trimming cost V 5 bases and J 0 bases, with 16 bases left between them. CDR1 is MNHEY and CDR2 is SMNVEV in the germline V gene (reference sequence). This clonotype was sampled from a man aged 18 to 29 in good health and CMV-seropositive. The sequenced sample consisted of PBMCs. J is TRBJ1-1 and V is TRBV27; D might be TRBD1 (5 bases). CDR3 in DNA: TGTGCCAGCAGTCCCTACGGGGGGGGGATGAACACTGAAGCTTTCTTT. Translation: CASSPYGGGMNTEAFF.